This TCR beta chain was found in a study of blood T cells in healthy people across ages. Then a second PCR, running roughly 6 to 11 cycles, was carried out with a sample-barcoded 5' primer and a J-beta primer mix. One entry per CDR3 protein results from TCRdb running MiXCR on the 5' RACE reads. The data show 1.5 million or so distinct CDR3 sequences, with roughly 43% seen just once and approximately 4% held by the top ten. Each individual donor underwent a draw of approximately 10 milliliters of peripheral blood. Each sample had at least 6 million PBMCs isolated. Total RNA, at least 5.5 micrograms per sample, came from PBMCs. Germline-derived CDR1 and CDR2 are LGHNA and YSLEER. The CDR3 extends over 14 amino acids.

The source is a woman between 18 and 30 years old in good health. Material for sequencing was blood. The chain recombines TRBV4-3 with TRBJ2-4; 7 nucleotides line up with TRBD1. The J call may be incorrect, as the DNA end agrees better with TRBJ2-7. The CDR3 sequence is CASSQTGLGHEQYF. The CDR3 nucleotides read TGCGCCAGCAGCCAGACAGGGTTGGGTCACGAGCAGTACTTC.